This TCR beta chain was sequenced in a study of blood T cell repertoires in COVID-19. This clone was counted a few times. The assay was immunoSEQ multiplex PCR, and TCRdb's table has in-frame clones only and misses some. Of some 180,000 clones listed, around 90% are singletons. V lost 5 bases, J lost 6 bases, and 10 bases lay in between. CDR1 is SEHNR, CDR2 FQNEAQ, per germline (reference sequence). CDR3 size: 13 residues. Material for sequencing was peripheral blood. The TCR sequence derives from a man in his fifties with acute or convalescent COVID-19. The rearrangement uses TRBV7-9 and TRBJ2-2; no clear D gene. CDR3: CASSPSPAGELFF. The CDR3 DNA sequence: TGTGCCAGCAGCCCAAGCCCGGCCGGGGAGCTGTTTTTT.